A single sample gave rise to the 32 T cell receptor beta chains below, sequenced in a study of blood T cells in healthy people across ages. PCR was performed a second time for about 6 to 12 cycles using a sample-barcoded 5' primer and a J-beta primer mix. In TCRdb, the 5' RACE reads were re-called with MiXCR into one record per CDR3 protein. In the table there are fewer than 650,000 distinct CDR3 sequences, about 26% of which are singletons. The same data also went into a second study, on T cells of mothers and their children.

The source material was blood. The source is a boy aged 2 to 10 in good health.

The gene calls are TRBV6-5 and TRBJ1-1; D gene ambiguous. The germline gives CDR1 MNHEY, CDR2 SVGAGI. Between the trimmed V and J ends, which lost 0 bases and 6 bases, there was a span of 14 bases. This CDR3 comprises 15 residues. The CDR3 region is CASSYSTGLRPEAFF. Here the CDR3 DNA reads TGTGCCAGCAGTTACTCGACCGGTTTAAGACCTGAAGCTTTCTTT.

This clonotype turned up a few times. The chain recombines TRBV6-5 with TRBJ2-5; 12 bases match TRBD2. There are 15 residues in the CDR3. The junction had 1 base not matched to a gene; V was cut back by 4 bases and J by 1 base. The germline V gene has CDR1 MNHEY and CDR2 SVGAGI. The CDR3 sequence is CASSSSGGAQETQYF. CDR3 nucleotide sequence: TGTGCCAGCAGTTCTAGCGGGGGGGCCCAAGAGACCCAGTACTTC.

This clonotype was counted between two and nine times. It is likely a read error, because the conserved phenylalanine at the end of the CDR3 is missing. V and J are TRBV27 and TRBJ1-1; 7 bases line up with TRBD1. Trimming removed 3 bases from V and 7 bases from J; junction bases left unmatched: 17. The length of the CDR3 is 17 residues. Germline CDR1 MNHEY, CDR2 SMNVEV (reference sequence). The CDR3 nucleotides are TGTGCCAGCAGTTTGGCCCCCAACAGGGGATGGAGCGGTGAAGCTTTCTCT. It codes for CASSLAPNRGWSGEAFS.

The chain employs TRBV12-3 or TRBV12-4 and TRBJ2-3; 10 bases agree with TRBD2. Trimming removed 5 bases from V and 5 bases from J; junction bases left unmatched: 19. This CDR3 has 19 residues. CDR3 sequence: CASSARLQRGGILGDTQYF. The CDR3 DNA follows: TGTGCCAGCAGTGCCCGACTCCAGCGGGGGGGCATTCTGGGAGATACGCAGTATTTT.

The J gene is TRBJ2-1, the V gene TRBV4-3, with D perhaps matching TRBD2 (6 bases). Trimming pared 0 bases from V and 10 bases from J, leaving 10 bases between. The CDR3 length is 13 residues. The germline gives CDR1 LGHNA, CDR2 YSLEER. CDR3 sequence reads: CASSQERGLEQFF. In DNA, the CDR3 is TGCGCCAGCAGCCAAGAGCGGGGCCTCGAGCAGTTCTTC.

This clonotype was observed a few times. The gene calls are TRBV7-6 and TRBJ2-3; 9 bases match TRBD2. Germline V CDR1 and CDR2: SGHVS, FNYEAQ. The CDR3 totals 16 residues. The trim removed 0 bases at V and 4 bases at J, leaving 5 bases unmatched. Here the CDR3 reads CASSLAVAGGADTQYF. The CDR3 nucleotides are TGTGCCAGCAGCTTAGCGGTGGCGGGAGGGGCAGATACGCAGTATTTT.

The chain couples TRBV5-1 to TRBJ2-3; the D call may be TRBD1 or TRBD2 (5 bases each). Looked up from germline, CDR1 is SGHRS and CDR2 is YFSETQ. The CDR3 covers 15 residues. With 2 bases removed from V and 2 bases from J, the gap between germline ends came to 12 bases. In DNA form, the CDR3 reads TGCGCCAGCAGCTTCCTAGCCGGGACCACAGATACGCAGTATTTT. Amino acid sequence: CASSFLAGTTDTQYF.

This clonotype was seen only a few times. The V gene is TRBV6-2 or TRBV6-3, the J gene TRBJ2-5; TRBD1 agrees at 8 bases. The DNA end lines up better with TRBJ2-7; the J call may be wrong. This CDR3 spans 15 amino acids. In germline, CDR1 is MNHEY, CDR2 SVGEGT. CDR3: CASSYDDRGSYEQYF. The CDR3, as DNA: TGTGCCAGCAGTTACGACGACAGGGGATCCTACGAGCAGTACTTC.

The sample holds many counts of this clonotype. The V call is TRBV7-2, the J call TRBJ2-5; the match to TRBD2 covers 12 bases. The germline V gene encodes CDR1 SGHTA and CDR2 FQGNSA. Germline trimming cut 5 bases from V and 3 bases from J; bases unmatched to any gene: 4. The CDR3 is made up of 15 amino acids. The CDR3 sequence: CASSRRLAGEETQYF. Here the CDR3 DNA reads TGTGCCAGCAGCCGACGACTAGCGGGGGAAGAGACCCAGTACTTC.

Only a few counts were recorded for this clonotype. The CDR3, as DNA: TGCAGCGTTCCGGGACAGGGCCGCTACGAGCAGTACTTC. Its protein product is CSVPGQGRYEQYF. The chain uses TRBV29-1 and TRBJ2-7; 9 nucleotides agree with TRBD1. The CDR3 is made up of 13 amino acids. With 5 bases clipped from V and 3 bases from J, the junction kept 5 bases outside the gene matches. CDR1 is SQVTM and CDR2 is ANQGSEA in the germline V gene.

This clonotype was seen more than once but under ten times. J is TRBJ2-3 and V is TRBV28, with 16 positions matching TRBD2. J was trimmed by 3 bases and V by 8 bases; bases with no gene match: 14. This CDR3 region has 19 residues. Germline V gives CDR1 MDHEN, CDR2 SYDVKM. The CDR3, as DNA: TGTGCCAGCCGTAGACCGGGACTAGCGGGAGGGCCCGAAACAGATACGCAGTATTTT. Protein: CASRRPGLAGGPETDTQYF.

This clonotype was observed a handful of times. DNA of the CDR3: TGCGCCAGCAGCCACTTGACTAGCGGGTTGAACGAGCAGTACTTC. This codes for CASSHLTSGLNEQYF. The chain has TRBV4-3 and TRBJ2-7; 10 bases fit TRBD2. With V trimmed by 3 bases and J by 5 bases, 7 bases remained unmatched. Germline lookup yields CDR1 LGHNA and CDR2 YSLEER. The CDR3 has 15 residues.

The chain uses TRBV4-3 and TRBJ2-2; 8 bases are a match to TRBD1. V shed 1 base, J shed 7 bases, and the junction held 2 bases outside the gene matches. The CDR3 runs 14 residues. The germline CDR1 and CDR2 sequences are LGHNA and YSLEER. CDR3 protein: CASSQAGGGGELFF. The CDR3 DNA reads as TGCGCCAGCAGCCAAGCAGGGGGCGGCGGGGAGCTGTTTTTT.

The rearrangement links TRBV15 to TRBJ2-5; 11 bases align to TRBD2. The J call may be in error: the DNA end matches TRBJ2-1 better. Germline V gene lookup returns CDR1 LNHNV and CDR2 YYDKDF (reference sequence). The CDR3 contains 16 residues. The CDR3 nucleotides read TGTGCCACCAGCAGAGCAGTACTAGCGGGAGACAATGAGCAGTTCTTC. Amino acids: CATSRAVLAGDNEQFF.

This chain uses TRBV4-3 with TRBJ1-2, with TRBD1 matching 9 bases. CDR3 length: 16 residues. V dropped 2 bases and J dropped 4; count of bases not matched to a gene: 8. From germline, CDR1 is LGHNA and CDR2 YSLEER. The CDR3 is CASSQPGVQGAYGYTF. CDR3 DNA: TGCGCCAGCAGCCAACCCGGCGTACAGGGGGCCTATGGCTACACCTTC.

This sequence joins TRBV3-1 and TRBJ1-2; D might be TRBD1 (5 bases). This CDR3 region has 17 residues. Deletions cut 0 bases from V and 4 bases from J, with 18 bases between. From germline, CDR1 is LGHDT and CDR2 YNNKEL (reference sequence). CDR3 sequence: CASSQEWLERGGYGYTF. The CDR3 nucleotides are TGTGCCAGCAGCCAAGAATGGTTGGAGCGGGGGGGCTATGGCTACACCTTC.

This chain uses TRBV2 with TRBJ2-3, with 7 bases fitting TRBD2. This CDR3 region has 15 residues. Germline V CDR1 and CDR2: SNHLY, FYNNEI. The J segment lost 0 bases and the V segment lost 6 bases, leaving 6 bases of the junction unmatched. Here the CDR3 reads CASSIGTKSTDTQYF. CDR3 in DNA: TGTGCCAGCAGCATCGGGACTAAGAGCACAGATACGCAGTATTTT.

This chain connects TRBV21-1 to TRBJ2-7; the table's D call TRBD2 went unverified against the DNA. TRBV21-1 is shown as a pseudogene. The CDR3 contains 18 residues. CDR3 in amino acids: CASRGLAGHTRGRYEQYF. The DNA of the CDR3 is TGTGCCAGCAGGGGACTAGCGGGACATACCCGGGGACGCTACGAGCAGTACTTC.

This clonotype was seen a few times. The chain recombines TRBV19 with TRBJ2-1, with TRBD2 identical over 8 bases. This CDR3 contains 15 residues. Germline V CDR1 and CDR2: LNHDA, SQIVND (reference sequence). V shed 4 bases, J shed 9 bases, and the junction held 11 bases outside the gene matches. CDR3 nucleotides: TGTGCCAGTAGTACCGGGACTAGGGGGTCCGGTGAGCAGTTCTTC. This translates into CASSTGTRGSGEQFF.

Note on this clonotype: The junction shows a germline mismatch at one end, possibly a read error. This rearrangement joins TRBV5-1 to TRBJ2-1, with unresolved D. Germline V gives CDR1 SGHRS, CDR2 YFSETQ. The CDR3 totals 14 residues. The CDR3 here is CASTLMAPDNEQFF. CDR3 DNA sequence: TGCGCCAGCACCTTGATGGCTCCAGACAATGAGCAGTTCTTC.

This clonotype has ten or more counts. The CDR3 sequence is CASSFGTSSGELFF. CDR3 DNA: TGTGCCAGCAGCTTCGGGACTTCCTCTGGGGAGCTGTTTTTT. The rearrangement links TRBV11-2 to TRBJ2-2; possible D gene TRBD2, 6 bases. This CDR3 is built from 14 residues. Germline CDR1 reads SGHAT; CDR2 reads FQNNGV. V was pared by 3 bases and J by 8 bases, with 13 bases between.

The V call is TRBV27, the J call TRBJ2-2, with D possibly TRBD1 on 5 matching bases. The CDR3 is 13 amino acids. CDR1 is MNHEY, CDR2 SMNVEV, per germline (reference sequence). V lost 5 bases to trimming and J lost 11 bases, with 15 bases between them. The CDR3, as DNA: TGTGCCAGCAGTATCGCAGGGATGCGAGAGCTGTTTTTT. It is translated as CASSIAGMRELFF.

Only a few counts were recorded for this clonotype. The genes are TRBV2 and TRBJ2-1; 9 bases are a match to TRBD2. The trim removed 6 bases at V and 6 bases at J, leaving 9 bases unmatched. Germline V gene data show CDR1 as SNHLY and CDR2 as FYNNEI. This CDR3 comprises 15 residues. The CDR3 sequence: CASSSGTSLGNEQFF. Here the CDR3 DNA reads TGTGCCAGCAGCTCCGGGACTAGCCTTGGCAATGAGCAGTTCTTC.

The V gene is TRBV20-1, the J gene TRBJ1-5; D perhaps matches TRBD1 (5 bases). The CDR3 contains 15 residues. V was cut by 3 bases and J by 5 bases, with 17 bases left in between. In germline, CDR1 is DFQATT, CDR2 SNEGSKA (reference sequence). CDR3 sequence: CSASHIKDTYQPQHF. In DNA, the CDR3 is TGCAGTGCTAGCCATATAAAGGACACCTATCAGCCCCAGCATTTT.

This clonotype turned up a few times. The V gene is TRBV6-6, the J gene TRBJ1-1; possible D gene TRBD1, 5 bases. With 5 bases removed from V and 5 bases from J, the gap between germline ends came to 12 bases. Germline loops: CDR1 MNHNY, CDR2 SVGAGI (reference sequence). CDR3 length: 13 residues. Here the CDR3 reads CASSPSGGTEAFF. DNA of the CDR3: TGTGCCAGCAGTCCCTCGGGGGGGACTGAAGCTTTCTTT.

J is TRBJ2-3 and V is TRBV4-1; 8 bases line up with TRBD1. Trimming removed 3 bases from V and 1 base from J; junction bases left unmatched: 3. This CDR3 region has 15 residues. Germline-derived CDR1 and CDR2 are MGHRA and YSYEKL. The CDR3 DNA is TGCGCCAGCAGCCAGGAGGGACAGGGCACAGATACGCAGTATTTT. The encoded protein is CASSQEGQGTDTQYF.

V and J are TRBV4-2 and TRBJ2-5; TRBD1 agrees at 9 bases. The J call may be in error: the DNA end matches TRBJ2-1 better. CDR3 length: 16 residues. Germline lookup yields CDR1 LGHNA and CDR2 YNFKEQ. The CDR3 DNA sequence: TGTGCCAGCAGCCACCTTCCGGGACAGGGTATTCATGAGCAGTTCTTC. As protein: CASSHLPGQGIHEQFF.

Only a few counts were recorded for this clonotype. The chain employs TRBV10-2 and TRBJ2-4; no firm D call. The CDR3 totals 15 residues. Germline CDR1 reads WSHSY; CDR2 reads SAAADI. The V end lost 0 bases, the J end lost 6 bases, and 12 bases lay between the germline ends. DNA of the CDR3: TGCGCCAGCAGTGAGTCGGTCCAGTATGTAAACATTCAGTACTTC. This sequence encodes CASSESVQYVNIQYF.

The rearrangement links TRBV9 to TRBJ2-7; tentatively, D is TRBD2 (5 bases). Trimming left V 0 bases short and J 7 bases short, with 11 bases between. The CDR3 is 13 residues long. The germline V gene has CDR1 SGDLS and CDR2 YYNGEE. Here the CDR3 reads CASSVGGNGEQYF. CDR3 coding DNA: TGTGCCAGCAGCGTAGGAGGGAATGGGGAGCAGTACTTC.

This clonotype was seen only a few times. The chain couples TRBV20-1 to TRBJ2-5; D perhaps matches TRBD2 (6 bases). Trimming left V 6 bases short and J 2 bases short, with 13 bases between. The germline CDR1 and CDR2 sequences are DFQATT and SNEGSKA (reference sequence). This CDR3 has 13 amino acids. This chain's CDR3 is CSARIGGQETQYF. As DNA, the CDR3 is TGCAGTGCGAGAATTGGGGGGCAAGAGACCCAGTACTTC.

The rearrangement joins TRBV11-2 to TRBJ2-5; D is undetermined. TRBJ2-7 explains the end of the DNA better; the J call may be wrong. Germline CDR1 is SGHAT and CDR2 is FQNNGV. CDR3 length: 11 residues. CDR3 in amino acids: CASSYIYEQYF. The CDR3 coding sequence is TGTGCCAGCAGCTACATCTACGAGCAGTACTTC.

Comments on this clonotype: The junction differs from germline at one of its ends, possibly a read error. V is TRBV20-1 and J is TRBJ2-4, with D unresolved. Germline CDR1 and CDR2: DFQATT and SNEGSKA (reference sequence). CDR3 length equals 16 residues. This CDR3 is CSAGDSSVIAKNIQYF. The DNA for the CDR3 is TGCAGTGCTGGAGATAGTTCAGTGATAGCCAAAAACATTCAGTACTTC.